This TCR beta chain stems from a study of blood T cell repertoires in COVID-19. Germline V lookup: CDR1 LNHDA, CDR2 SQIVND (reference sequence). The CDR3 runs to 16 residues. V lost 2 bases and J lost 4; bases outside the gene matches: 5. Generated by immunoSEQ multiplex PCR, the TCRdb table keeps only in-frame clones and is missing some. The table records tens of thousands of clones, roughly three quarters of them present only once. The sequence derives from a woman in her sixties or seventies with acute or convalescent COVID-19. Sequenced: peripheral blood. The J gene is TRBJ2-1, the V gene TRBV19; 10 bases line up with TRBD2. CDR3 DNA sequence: TGTGCCAGTAGTATAAGAAGTAGCGGGGGGTACAATGAGCAGTTCTTC. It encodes CASSIRSSGGYNEQFF.